The present entry profiles one TCR beta chain with its context. Its antigen is unknown. The CDR3 runs 14 residues. Germline loops: CDR1 SGHRS, CDR2 YFSETQ. V lost 0 bases and J 0 bases, leaving 7 bases between the germline ends. Unique molecular identifiers were carried by the TCR beta cDNA libraries. MiXCR, run by TCRdb on the PCR reads, gives a single entry per CDR3 protein. The repertoire consists of roughly 540,000 distinct CDR3 sequences, with less than 40% occurring once and the leading ten covering under 7%. This record comes from a study of post-analysis software for immune sequencing data. Points from the study as a whole: About 5 TRBV segments were more frequent in patients than controls; TRBV5-6, TRBV5-1 and TRBV20-1 belonged to this group. Strong co-clustering by F measure was seen for same-batch samples.

The sequence was collected from a girl aged 2-17 years with multiple sclerosis. Sequencing was carried out using blood. This chain joins TRBV5-1 and TRBJ2-7; no clear D. CDR3 in amino acids: CASSLGRNSYEQYF. CDR3 sequence (DNA): TGCGCCAGCAGCTTGGGAAGGAACTCCTACGAGCAGTACTTC.